This T cell receptor beta chain is drawn from a study of T cell repertoires in cytomegalovirus infection. The overall study: CMV epitopes that were recently identified and HLA-C-restricted were used alongside well-studied HLA-B-restricted ones. Indications of both CMV infection and matching HLA type were provided by public TCR beta signatures.

As regards this clonotype: The antigen remains unidentified.

Study findings and constraints: The cumulative frequency of public TCR beta families distinguished individuals who carried CMV together with the relevant HLA. Within the response measured ex vivo, HLA-C-restricted CMV-specific TCR beta clonotypes were dominant.

CDR1 is SGHVS, CDR2 FNYEAQ, per germline. V shed 2 bases and J shed 12 bases, with 14 bases lying between them. The CDR3 consists of 13 residues. In TCRdb, the reads were re-called with MiXCR into one record per CDR3 protein. The data hold a few hundred thousand distinct CDR3 sequences, with 35% to 50% observed a single time. The chain carries TRBV7-6 and TRBJ2-1; TRBD1 is a possible D gene (6 bases). The starting material was cultured PBMCs, obtained from culture after CMV antigen stimulation. This receptor was taken from a human donor in good health (CMV status not recorded). Some clones in this sample may be carry-over from other donors' samples. The CDR3 reads CASSLKIGGRQFF. The CDR3, as DNA: TGTGCCAGCAGCTTAAAAATTGGGGGCCGGCAGTTCTTC.